This T cell receptor (beta chain) appears in the sequencing data of a study of T cell responses to AZD1222 COVID-19 vaccine. Repertoires were generated with immunoSEQ multiplex PCR, while TCRdb's copy carries only in-frame clones and drops some. The table lists 84,000 or so clones, under 95% of them singletons, with roughly 5% in the top ten. The receptor comes from an adult in good health. The material sequenced was peripheral blood, taken on day 0 of MenACWY control vaccination.

CDR3 DNA: TGCGCCAGCAGCCACAGACTAGCGGGGGGCACAGATACGCAGTATTTT. Translation gives CASSHRLAGGTDTQYF. J is TRBJ2-3 and V is TRBV4-3; TRBD2 aligns across 12 bases. The CDR3 is 16 residues long. The germline CDR1 and CDR2 sequences are LGHNA and YSLEER. With V trimmed by 3 bases and J by 1 base, 2 bases remained unmatched.